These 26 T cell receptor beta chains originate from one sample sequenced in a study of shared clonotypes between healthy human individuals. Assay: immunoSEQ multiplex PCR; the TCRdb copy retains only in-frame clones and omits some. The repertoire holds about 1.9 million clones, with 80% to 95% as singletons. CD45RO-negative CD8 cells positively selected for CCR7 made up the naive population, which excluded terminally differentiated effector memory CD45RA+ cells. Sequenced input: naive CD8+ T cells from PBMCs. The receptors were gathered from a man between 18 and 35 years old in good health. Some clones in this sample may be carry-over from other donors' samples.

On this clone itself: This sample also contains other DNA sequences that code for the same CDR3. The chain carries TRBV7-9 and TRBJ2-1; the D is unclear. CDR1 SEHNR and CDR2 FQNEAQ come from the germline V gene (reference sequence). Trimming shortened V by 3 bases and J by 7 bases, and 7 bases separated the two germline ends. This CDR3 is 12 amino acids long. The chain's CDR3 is CASSFSGNEQFF. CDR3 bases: TGTGCCAGCAGCTTTTCTGGGAATGAGCAGTTCTTC. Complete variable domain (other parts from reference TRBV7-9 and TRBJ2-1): DTGVSQNPRHKITKRGQNVTFRCDPISEHNRLYWYRQTLGQGPEFLTYFQNEAQLEKSRLLSDRFSAERPKGSFSTLEIQRTEQGDSAMYLCASSFSGNEQFFGPGTRLTVL.

DNA for the CDR3: TGTGCCAGCAGCCCCGGACCCCTAGGCGGCTACACCTTC. Translation gives CASSPGPLGGYTF. The rearrangement uses TRBV6-5 and TRBJ1-2; D remains unclear. This CDR3 region has 13 residues. The V end was cut by 6 bases, the J end by 8 bases, with 16 bases between. Germline CDR1 reads MNHEY; CDR2 reads SVGAGI.

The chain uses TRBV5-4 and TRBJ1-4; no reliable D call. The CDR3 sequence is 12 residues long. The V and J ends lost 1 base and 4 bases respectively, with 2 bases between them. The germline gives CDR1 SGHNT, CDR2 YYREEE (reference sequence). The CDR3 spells CASSLNNEKLFF. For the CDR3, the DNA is TGTGCCAGCAGCTTGAATAATGAAAAACTGTTTTTT.

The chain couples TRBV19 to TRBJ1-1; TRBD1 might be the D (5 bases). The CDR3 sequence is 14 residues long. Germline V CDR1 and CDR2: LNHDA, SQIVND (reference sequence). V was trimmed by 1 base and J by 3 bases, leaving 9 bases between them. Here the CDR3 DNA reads TGTGCCAGTAGTATAGGGCAGGGTGACACTGAAGCTTTCTTT. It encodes CASSIGQGDTEAFF.

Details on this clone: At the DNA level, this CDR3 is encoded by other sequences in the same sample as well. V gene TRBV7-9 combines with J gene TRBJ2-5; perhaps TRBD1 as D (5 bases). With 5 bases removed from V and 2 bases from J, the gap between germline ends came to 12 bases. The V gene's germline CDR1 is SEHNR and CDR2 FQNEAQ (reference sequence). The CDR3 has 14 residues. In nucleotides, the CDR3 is TGTGCCAGCAGCCCCCCACGACAGCAAGAGACCCAGTACTTC. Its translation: CASSPPRQQETQYF. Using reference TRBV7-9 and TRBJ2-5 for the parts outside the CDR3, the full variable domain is DTGVSQNPRHKITKRGQNVTFRCDPISEHNRLYWYRQTLGQGPEFLTYFQNEAQLEKSRLLSDRFSAERPKGSFSTLEIQRTEQGDSAMYLCASSPPRQQETQYFGPGTRLLVL.

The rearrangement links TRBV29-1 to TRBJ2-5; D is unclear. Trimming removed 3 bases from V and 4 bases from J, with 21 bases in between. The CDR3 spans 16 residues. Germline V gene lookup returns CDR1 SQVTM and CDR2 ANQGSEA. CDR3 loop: CSVDNPGLTPPETQYF. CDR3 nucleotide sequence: TGCAGCGTTGATAACCCGGGCTTAACACCGCCAGAGACCCAGTACTTC.

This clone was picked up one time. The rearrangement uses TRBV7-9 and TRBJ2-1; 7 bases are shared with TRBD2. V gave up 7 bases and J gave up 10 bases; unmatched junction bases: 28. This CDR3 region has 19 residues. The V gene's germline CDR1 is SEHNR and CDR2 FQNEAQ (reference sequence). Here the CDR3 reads CASTPPALESGRAFHEQFF. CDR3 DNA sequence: TGTGCCAGCACCCCCCCGGCACTGGAGAGTGGGAGGGCCTTTCACGAGCAGTTCTTC.

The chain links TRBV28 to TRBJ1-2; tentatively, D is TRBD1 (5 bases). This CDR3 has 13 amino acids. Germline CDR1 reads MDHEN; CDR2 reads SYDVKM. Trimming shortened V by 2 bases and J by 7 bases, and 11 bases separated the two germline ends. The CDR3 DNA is TGTGCCAGCAGTTTAGGCAGGGACCCTGGCTACACCTTC. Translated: CASSLGRDPGYTF.

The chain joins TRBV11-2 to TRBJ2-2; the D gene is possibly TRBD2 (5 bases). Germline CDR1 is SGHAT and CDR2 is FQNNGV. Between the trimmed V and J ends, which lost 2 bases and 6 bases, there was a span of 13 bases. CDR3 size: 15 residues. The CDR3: CASSLLLVSAGELFF. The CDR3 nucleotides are TGTGCCAGCAGCTTATTACTAGTATCTGCCGGGGAGCTGTTTTTT.

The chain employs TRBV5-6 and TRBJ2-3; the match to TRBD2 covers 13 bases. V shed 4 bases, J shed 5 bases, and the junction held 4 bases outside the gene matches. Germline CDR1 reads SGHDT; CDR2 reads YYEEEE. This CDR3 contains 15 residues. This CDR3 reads CASSGGLAGVDTQYF. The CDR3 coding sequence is TGTGCCAGCAGCGGCGGACTAGCGGGAGTAGATACGCAGTATTTT.

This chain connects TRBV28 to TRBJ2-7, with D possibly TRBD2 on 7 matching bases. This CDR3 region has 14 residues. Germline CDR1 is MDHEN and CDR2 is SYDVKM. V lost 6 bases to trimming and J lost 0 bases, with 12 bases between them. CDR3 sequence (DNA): TGTGCCAGCAGCAGGGGACTAATCTCCTACGAGCAGTACTTC. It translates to CASSRGLISYEQYF.

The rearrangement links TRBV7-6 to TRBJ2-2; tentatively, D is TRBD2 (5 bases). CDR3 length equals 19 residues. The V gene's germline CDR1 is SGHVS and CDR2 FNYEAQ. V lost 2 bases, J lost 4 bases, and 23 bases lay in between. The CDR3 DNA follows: TGTGCCAGCAGCTTATCATGGGCCGGGGAGCGAAAGGGCACCGGGGAGCTGTTTTTT. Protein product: CASSLSWAGERKGTGELFF.

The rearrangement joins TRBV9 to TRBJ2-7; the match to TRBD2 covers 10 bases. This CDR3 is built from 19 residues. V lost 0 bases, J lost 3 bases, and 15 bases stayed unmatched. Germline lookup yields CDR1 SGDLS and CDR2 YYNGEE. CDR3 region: CASSVAPSGRAGSLYEQYF. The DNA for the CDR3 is TGTGCCAGCAGCGTAGCCCCTAGCGGGAGAGCAGGCTCCCTCTACGAGCAGTACTTC.

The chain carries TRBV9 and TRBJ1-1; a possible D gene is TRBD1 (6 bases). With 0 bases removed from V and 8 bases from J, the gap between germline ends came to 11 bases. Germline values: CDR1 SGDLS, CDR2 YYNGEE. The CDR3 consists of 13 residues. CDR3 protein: CASSVGRGGEAFF. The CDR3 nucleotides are TGTGCCAGCAGCGTAGGCAGGGGAGGGGAAGCTTTCTTT. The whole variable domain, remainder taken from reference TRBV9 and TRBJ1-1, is DSGVTQTPKHLITATGQRVTLRCSPRSGDLSVYWYQQSLDQGLQFLIQYYNGEERAKGNILERFSAQQFPDLHSELNLSSLELGDSALYFCASSVGRGGEAFFGQGTRLTVV.

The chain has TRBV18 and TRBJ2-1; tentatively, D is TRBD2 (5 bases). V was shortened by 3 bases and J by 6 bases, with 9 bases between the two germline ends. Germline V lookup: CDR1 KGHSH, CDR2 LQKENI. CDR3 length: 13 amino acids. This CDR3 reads CASSPKDSNEQFF. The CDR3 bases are TGTGCCAGCTCACCGAAGGACTCCAATGAGCAGTTCTTC.

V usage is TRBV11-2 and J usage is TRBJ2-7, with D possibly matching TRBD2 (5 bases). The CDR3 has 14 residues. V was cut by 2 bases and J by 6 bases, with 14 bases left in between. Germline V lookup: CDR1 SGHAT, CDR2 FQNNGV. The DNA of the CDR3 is TGTGCCAGCAGCTTAACGGGGAATCGGGGCGAGCAGTACTTC. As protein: CASSLTGNRGEQYF.

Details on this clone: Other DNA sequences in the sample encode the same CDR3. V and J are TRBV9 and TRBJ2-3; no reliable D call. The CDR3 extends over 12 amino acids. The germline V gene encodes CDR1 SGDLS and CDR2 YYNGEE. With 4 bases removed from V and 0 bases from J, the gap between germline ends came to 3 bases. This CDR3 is CASSLSTDTQYF. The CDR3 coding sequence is TGTGCCAGCAGCCTGAGCACAGATACGCAGTATTTT.

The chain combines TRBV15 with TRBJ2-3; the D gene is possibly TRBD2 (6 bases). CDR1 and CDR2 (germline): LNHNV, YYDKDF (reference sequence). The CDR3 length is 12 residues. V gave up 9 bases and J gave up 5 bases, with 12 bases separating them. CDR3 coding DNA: TGTGCCACGGGGGGAGGTGAAGATACGCAGTATTTT. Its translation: CATGGGEDTQYF. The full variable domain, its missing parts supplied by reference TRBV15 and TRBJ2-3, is DAMVIQNPRYQVTQFGKPVTLSCSQTLNHNVMYWYQQKSSQAPKLLFHYYDKDFNNEADTPDNFQSRRPNTSFCFLDIRSPGLGDTAMYLCATGGGEDTQYFGPGTRLTVL.

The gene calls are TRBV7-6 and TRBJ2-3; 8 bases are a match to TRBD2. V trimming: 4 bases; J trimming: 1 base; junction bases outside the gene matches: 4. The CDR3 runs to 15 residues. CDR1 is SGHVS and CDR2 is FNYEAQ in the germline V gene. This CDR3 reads CASSSLTSGTDTQYF. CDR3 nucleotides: TGTGCCAGCAGCTCGCTGACTAGCGGCACAGATACGCAGTATTTT.

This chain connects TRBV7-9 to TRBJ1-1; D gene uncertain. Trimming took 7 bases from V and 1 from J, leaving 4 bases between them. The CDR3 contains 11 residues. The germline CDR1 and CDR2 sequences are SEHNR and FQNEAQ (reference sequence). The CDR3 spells CASKANTEAFF. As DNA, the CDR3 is TGTGCCAGCAAGGCGAACACTGAAGCTTTCTTT.

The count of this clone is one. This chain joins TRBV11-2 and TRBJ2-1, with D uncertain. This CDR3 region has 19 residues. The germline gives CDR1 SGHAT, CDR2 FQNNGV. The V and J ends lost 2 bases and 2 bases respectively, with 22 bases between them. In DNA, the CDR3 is TGTGCCAGCAGCTTAATAGGTTCCAGGTTGGCAGGCCCCTACAATGAGCAGTTCTTC. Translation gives CASSLIGSRLAGPYNEQFF.

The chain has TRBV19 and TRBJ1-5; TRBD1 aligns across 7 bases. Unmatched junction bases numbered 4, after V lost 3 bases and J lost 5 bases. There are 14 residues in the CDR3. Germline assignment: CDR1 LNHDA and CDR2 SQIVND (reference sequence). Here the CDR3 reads CASSIDREYQPQHF. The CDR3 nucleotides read TGTGCCAGTAGTATCGACAGGGAGTATCAGCCCCAGCATTTT.

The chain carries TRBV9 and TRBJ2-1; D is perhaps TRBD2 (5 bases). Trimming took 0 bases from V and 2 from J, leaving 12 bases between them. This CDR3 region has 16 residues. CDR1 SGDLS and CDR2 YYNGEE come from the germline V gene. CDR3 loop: CASSVVYLAPYNEQFF. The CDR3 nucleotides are TGTGCCAGCAGCGTAGTATATCTAGCCCCCTACAATGAGCAGTTCTTC.

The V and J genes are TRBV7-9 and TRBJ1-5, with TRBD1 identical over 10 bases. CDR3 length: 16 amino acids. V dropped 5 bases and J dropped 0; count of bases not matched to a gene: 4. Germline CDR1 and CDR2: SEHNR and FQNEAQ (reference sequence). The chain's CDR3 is CASSQGTGDSNQPQHF. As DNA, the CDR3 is TGTGCCAGCAGCCAGGGGACAGGGGATAGCAATCAGCCCCAGCATTTT.

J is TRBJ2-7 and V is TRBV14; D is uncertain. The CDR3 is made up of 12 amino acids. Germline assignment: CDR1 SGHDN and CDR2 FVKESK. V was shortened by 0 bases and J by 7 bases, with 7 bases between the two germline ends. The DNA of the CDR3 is TGTGCCAGCAGCCAAGATCTGGGGGAGCAGTACTTC. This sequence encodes CASSQDLGEQYF. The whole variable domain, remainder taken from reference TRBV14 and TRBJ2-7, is EAGVTQFPSHSVIEKGQTVTLRCDPISGHDNLYWYRRVMGKEIKFLLHFVKESKQDESGMPNNRFLAERTGGTYSTLKVQPAELEDSGVYFCASSQDLGEQYFGPGTRLTVT.

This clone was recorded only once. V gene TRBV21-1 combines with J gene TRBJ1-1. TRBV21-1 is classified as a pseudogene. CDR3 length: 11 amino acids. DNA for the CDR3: TGTGCCAGCAAGGAAGGGCTACGTGCTTTCTTT. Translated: CASKEGLRAFF.